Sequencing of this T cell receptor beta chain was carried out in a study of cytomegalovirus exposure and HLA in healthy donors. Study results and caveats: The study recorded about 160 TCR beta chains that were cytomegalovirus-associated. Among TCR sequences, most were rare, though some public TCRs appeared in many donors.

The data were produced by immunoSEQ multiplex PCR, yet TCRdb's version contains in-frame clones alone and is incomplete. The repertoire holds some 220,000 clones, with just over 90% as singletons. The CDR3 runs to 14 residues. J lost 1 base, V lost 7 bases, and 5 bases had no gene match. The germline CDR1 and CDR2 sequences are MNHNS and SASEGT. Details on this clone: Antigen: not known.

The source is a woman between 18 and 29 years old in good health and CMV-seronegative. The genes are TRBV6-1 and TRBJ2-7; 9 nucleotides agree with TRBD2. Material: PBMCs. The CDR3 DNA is TGTGCCAGCACCCTAGCGGGACCGTCCTACGAGCAGTACTTC. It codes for CASTLAGPSYEQYF.